Below are 32 T cell receptor beta chains sequenced from a single sample in a study of cytomegalovirus exposure and HLA in healthy donors. This PCR relied on a set of 60 Vbeta primers and 13 Jbeta primers. TCRdb keeps only in-frame clones here, not all; method: immunoSEQ multiplex PCR. The sample has around 200,000 clones; approximately 80% are singletons. Input material: PBMCs. These receptor sequences come from a girl aged 2-9 years in good health and CMV-seropositive.

This chain links TRBV7-3 with TRBJ2-1; D might be TRBD1 (6 bases). The CDR3 spans 16 residues. Germline CDR1 is SGHTA and CDR2 is FQGTGA. V was cut by 2 bases and J by 5 bases, with 16 bases left in between. The CDR3 nucleotides are TGTGCCAGCAGCTTAGTCACCGGGACACAACACAATGAGCAGTTCTTC. Translating gives CASSLVTGTQHNEQFF.

This chain uses TRBV28 with TRBJ1-4; TRBD1 matches 12 bases. Trimming cost V 3 bases and J 7 bases; bases outside gene matches: 3. The CDR3 covers 15 residues. Per germline, CDR1 MDHEN and CDR2 SYDVKM. CDR3 in DNA: TGTGCCAGCAGTTTTACGGGACAGGGGGCTGAAAAACTGTTTTTT. Its translation: CASSFTGQGAEKLFF.

The DNA for the CDR3 is TGTGCCAGCAGCCCAGGGACAGCTAACTATGGCTACACCTTC. Protein: CASSPGTANYGYTF. This chain uses TRBV7-2 with TRBJ1-2; 7 bases fit TRBD1. V lost 5 bases and J lost 0; bases outside the gene matches: 3. CDR3 length equals 14 residues. Germline-derived CDR1 and CDR2 are SGHTA and FQGNSA. Combining the CDR3 with reference TRBV7-2 and TRBJ1-2 gives the whole variable domain GAGVSQSPSNKVTEKGKDVELRCDPISGHTALYWYRQSLGQGLEFLIYFQGNSAPDKSGLPSDRFSAERTGGSVSTLTIQRTQQEDSAVYLCASSPGTANYGYTFGSGTRLTVV.

This chain uses TRBV28 with TRBJ2-1, with a weak D call TRBD2 (6 bases). This CDR3 is built from 16 residues. Germline assignment: CDR1 MDHEN and CDR2 SYDVKM. The V gene lost 4 bases and the J gene lost 12 bases, with 25 bases spanning the gap. The CDR3 DNA sequence: TGTGCCAGCAGTTCCGAAATACTAGCCTCCTTTTTGGGGCAGTTCTTC. Translated, it gives CASSSEILASFLGQFF.

This clone showed up just a few times. The CDR3 nucleotides read TGTGCCAGCAGTGACCCCCGCGACTGGCAGTATTTT. It is translated as CASSDPRDWQYF. The V gene is TRBV25-1, the J gene TRBJ2-3; D gene unclear. Per germline, CDR1 MGHDK and CDR2 SYGVNS. Trimming shortened V by 3 bases and J by 11 bases, and 12 bases separated the two germline ends. CDR3 length equals 12 residues. Together with reference TRBV25-1 and TRBJ2-3, the CDR3 gives the full variable domain: EADIYQTPRYLVIGTGKKITLECSQTMGHDKMYWYQQDPGMELHLIHYSYGVNSTEKGDLSSESTVSRIRTEHFPLTLESARPSHTSQYLCASSDPRDWQYFGPGTRLTVL.

The sample holds one count of this clone. The rearrangement joins TRBV19 to TRBJ1-4; TRBD1 agrees at 9 bases. The CDR3 length is 15 residues. With 6 bases clipped from V and 8 bases from J, the junction kept 10 bases outside the gene matches. Germline assignment: CDR1 LNHDA and CDR2 SQIVND (reference sequence). The CDR3, as DNA: TGTGCCAGTAGGGATTACAGGGGGCTTTCGGAAAAACTGTTTTTT. It yields the protein CASRDYRGLSEKLFF.

This sequence joins TRBV7-9 and TRBJ2-1; 9 bases agree with TRBD2. The CDR3 consists of 17 residues. V shed 5 bases and J 0 bases; nucleotides not matched to a gene: 8. Germline lookup yields CDR1 SEHNR and CDR2 FQNEAQ (reference sequence). This CDR3 is CASSPYRSGSSYNEQFF. Written as DNA, the CDR3 is TGTGCCAGCAGCCCCTACCGTAGCGGGAGCTCCTACAATGAGCAGTTCTTC. The full variable domain, with the rest looked up from reference TRBV7-9 and TRBJ2-1, is DTGVSQNPRHKITKRGQNVTFRCDPISEHNRLYWYRQTLGQGPEFLTYFQNEAQLEKSRLLSDRFSAERPKGSFSTLEIQRTEQGDSAMYLCASSPYRSGSSYNEQFFGPGTRLTVL.

This clone was observed a few times. This rearrangement joins TRBV25-1 to TRBJ1-6, with 10 nucleotides matching TRBD1. This CDR3 has 14 amino acids. CDR1 and CDR2 from the germline V gene are MGHDK and SYGVNS. Trimming took 5 bases from V and 10 from J; bases not matched to a gene: 5. The CDR3 nucleotides are TGTGCCAGCAGTACCGGGACAGGGGTCTCACCCCTCCACTTT. This gives the protein CASSTGTGVSPLHF.

This clone was seen a few times. J is TRBJ2-7 and V is TRBV5-5; TRBD1 matches 10 bases. Trimming took 3 bases from V and 5 from J; bases not matched to a gene: 11. CDR1 and CDR2 (germline): SGHKS, YYEKEE (reference sequence). This CDR3 contains 16 residues. CDR3 coding DNA: TGTGCCAGCAGCTCTGGGCCGGGACAGGGGACCCACGAGCAGTACTTC. Translated, it gives CASSSGPGQGTHEQYF. Based on the CDR3 plus reference TRBV5-5 and TRBJ2-7, the full variable domain is DAGVTQSPTHLIKTRGQQVTLRCSPISGHKSVSWYQQVLGQGPQFIFQYYEKEERGRGNFPDRFSARQFPNYSSELNVNALLLGDSALYLCASSSGPGQGTHEQYFGPGTRLTVT.

The chain links TRBV7-7 to TRBJ2-3, with no clear D. With 1 base removed from V and 2 bases from J, the gap between germline ends came to 7 bases. Germline lookup yields CDR1 SSHAT and CDR2 FNYEAQ (reference sequence). This CDR3 comprises 14 residues. CDR3 sequence: CASSLGLSTDTQYF. The CDR3 DNA sequence: TGTGCCAGCAGCTTAGGTCTTTCCACAGATACGCAGTATTTT.

The chain links TRBV6-5 to TRBJ2-2, with 8 nucleotides matching TRBD1. V lost 2 bases and J lost 1; bases outside the gene matches: 3. Germline lookup yields CDR1 MNHEY and CDR2 SVGAGI. CDR3 length: 16 amino acids. The CDR3 sequence: CASSYPTGGNTGELFF. Here the CDR3 DNA reads TGTGCCAGCAGTTACCCCACAGGGGGGAACACCGGGGAGCTGTTTTTT.

The CDR3 sequence is CASSLVLGLPSTDTQYF. The CDR3 DNA reads as TGCGCCAGCAGCTTGGTACTGGGGCTGCCTAGCACAGATACGCAGTATTTT. This sequence joins TRBV5-1 and TRBJ2-3, with a tentative D call TRBD1 (5 bases). CDR1 is SGHRS, CDR2 YFSETQ, per germline. V was trimmed by 0 bases and J by 0 bases, leaving 14 bases between them. The CDR3 totals 17 residues. Using reference TRBV5-1 and TRBJ2-3 for the parts outside the CDR3, the full variable domain is KAGVTQTPRYLIKTRGQQVTLSCSPISGHRSVSWYQQTPGQGLQFLFEYFSETQRNKGNFPGRFSGRQFSNSRSEMNVSTLELGDSALYLCASSLVLGLPSTDTQYFGPGTRLTVL.

The chain uses TRBV27 and TRBJ2-1; weak D call: TRBD2 (5 bases). This CDR3 spans 16 amino acids. The V gene's germline CDR1 is MNHEY and CDR2 SMNVEV (reference sequence). V gave up 2 bases and J gave up 4 bases, with 15 bases separating them. The CDR3 nucleotides are TGTGCCAGCAGTTTAACGAGAAGCCGGGATTACAATGAGCAGTTCTTC. Its protein is CASSLTRSRDYNEQFF.

V usage is TRBV4-1 and J usage is TRBJ1-1; 8 nucleotides line up with TRBD1. This CDR3 has 13 residues. Trimming cost V 3 bases and J 7 bases; bases outside gene matches: 4. The germline CDR1 and CDR2 sequences are MGHRA and YSYEKL. The CDR3 here is CASSHGQGIEAFF. The CDR3 DNA sequence: TGCGCCAGCAGCCACGGACAGGGAATTGAAGCTTTCTTT.

The CDR3 region is CAWGRFHEQYF. In DNA, the CDR3 is TGTGCCTGGGGCAGGTTCCACGAGCAGTACTTC. The chain couples TRBV30 to TRBJ2-7, with unresolved D. V was clipped by 5 bases and J by 5 bases, with 10 bases between them. Looked up from germline, CDR1 is GTSNPN and CDR2 is SVGIG (reference sequence). The CDR3 sequence is 11 residues long.

The chain couples TRBV6-1 to TRBJ1-6, with D possibly matching TRBD1 (6 bases). The V end lost 6 bases, the J end lost 7 bases, and 7 bases lay between the germline ends. The V gene's germline CDR1 is MNHNS and CDR2 SASEGT. The CDR3 has 12 amino acids. CDR3 protein: CASSQGNSPLHF. DNA for the CDR3: TGTGCCAGCAGCCAGGGGAATTCACCCCTCCACTTT.

This clone was counted a few times. This chain links TRBV6-1 with TRBJ1-3; the D gene is possibly TRBD1 (5 bases). Germline assignment: CDR1 MNHNS and CDR2 SASEGT. Trimming stripped 6 bases from V and 0 bases from J, with 12 bases between. This CDR3 region has 15 residues. This CDR3 reads CASRGDRASGNTIYF. The CDR3 DNA sequence: TGTGCCAGCAGAGGTGACAGAGCCTCTGGAAACACCATATATTTT.

The chain combines TRBV5-4 with TRBJ2-3; TRBD1 agrees at 8 bases. Losses at the gene ends were 4 bases for V and 4 bases for J; bases not matched to a gene: 14. The germline gives CDR1 SGHNT, CDR2 YYREEE (reference sequence). CDR3 length: 17 amino acids. In DNA form, the CDR3 reads TGTGCCAGCAGCAATCACAAGACAGGGGCGAGCCCAGATACGCAGTATTTT. The encoded protein is CASSNHKTGASPDTQYF.

The chain links TRBV10-2 to TRBJ2-3, with TRBD2 matching 9 bases. The CDR3 is made up of 17 amino acids. The trim removed 2 bases at V and 6 bases at J, leaving 12 bases unmatched. Germline CDR1 WSHSY, CDR2 SAAADI. CDR3 DNA: TGCGCCAGCAGTGAGAAGGCGGGAGGGCCGGTAGGGGATACGCAGTATTTT. Residues: CASSEKAGGPVGDTQYF.

The chain is built from TRBV11-3 and TRBJ1-2; the match to TRBD1 covers 8 bases. After removal of 5 bases from V and 8 bases from J, the junction contained 10 bases not matched to a gene. Germline lookup yields CDR1 SGHNT and CDR2 YENEEA. The CDR3 is 14 residues long. CDR3 residues: CASSPSVTGEGYTF. The CDR3 DNA sequence: TGTGCCAGCAGCCCCTCCGTGACAGGGGAGGGCTACACCTTC. The variable domain in full, completed from reference TRBV11-3 and TRBJ1-2, reads EAGVVQSPRYKIIEKKQPVAFWCNPISGHNTLYWYLQNLGQGPELLIRYENEEAVDDSQLPKDRFSAERLKGVDSTLKIQPAELGDSAVYLCASSPSVTGEGYTFGSGTRLTVV.

The chain recombines TRBV28 with TRBJ1-4, with D perhaps TRBD1 (6 bases). The CDR3 is made up of 17 amino acids. Trimming cost V 4 bases and J 8 bases, with 23 bases left between them. Germline V gene lookup returns CDR1 MDHEN and CDR2 SYDVKM. The CDR3: CASSWGTRGAGEEKLFF. CDR3 DNA sequence: TGTGCCAGCAGTTGGGGGACCCGGGGGGCCGGAGAGGAAAAACTGTTTTTT.

The chain couples TRBV5-6 to TRBJ1-1; D may be TRBD1 (6 bases). Germline V gene sequence: CDR1 SGHDT, CDR2 YYEEEE. Trimming left V 4 bases short and J 0 bases short, with 13 bases between. The CDR3 contains 15 residues. Written as DNA, the CDR3 is TGTGCCAGCAGCCCTAGCGGACAGATGAACACTGAAGCTTTCTTT. This sequence encodes CASSPSGQMNTEAFF.

V is TRBV9 and J is TRBJ2-5, with D maybe TRBD2 (5 bases). The CDR3 covers 16 residues. Trimming cost V 3 bases and J 5 bases, with 20 bases left between them. CDR1 and CDR2 (germline): SGDLS, YYNGEE. The CDR3 sequence is CASSERGHRVGETQYF. DNA for the CDR3: TGTGCCAGCAGCGAACGAGGGCACCGGGTGGGGGAGACCCAGTACTTC. The whole variable domain, filled in from reference TRBV9 and TRBJ2-5, reads DSGVTQTPKHLITATGQRVTLRCSPRSGDLSVYWYQQSLDQGLQFLIQYYNGEERAKGNILERFSAQQFPDLHSELNLSSLELGDSALYFCASSERGHRVGETQYFGPGTRLLVL.

The chain recombines TRBV12-5 with TRBJ1-1; D perhaps matches TRBD1 (6 bases). From germline, CDR1 is LGHNT and CDR2 FRNRAP. This CDR3 contains 13 residues. The V end lost 4 bases, the J end lost 8 bases, and 14 bases lay between the germline ends. The CDR3 sequence is CASGSRMGTEAFF. The CDR3 coding sequence is TGTGCTAGTGGTTCTCGGATGGGGACAGAAGCTTTCTTT.

Comment on this clone: Within the sample, other DNA sequences also encode this same CDR3. This chain connects TRBV19 to TRBJ2-3; no definite D call. This CDR3 is built from 13 residues. Germline V CDR1 and CDR2: LNHDA, SQIVND (reference sequence). V was trimmed by 1 base and J by 4 bases, leaving 6 bases between them. The CDR3 DNA follows: TGTGCCAGTAGTATAGTTCAGGCAGATACGCAGTATTTT. Translated, it gives CASSIVQADTQYF. The full variable domain, its missing parts supplied by reference TRBV19 and TRBJ2-3, is DGGITQSPKYLFRKEGQNVTLSCEQNLNHDAMYWYRQDPGQGLRLIYYSQIVNDFQKGDIAEGYSVSREKKESFPLTVTSAQKNPTAFYLCASSIVQADTQYFGPGTRLTVL.

The CDR3 sequence is CASSLLGTGPNTEAFF. The CDR3 region has the DNA TGTGCCAGCAGTTTACTCGGGACAGGGCCGAACACTGAAGCTTTCTTT. This rearrangement joins TRBV27 to TRBJ1-1; 9 bases map to TRBD1. Germline V gene sequence: CDR1 MNHEY, CDR2 SMNVEV (reference sequence). V shed 2 bases and J 1 base; nucleotides not matched to a gene: 5. CDR3 length: 16 residues.

The rearrangement uses TRBV2 and TRBJ1-1; D is ambiguous. The V end lost 4 bases, the J end lost 1 base, and 7 bases lay between the germline ends. The CDR3 is 13 residues long. Germline values: CDR1 SNHLY, CDR2 FYNNEI. The CDR3 sequence is CASSAEGNTEAFF. The CDR3 nucleotides read TGTGCCAGCAGTGCGGAGGGGAACACTGAAGCTTTCTTT.

The chain joins TRBV18 to TRBJ2-7; 9 nucleotides agree with TRBD1. The CDR3 extends over 14 amino acids. Trimming cost V 6 bases and J 6 bases; bases outside gene matches: 9. Germline assignment: CDR1 KGHSH and CDR2 LQKENI. In DNA form, the CDR3 reads TGTGCCAGCTCCCGCGGGACAGGGCCCATCGAGCAGTACTTC. This gives the protein CASSRGTGPIEQYF.

The chain joins TRBV19 to TRBJ2-2, with 8 bases aligning to TRBD1. CDR1 LNHDA and CDR2 SQIVND come from the germline V gene (reference sequence). The CDR3 is 15 amino acids. V shed 5 bases, J shed 5 bases, and the junction held 7 bases outside the gene matches. As DNA, the CDR3 is TGTGCCAGTAGTCCCAATTACAGGGGGACCGGGGAGCTGTTTTTT. It translates to CASSPNYRGTGELFF.

The rearrangement joins TRBV19 to TRBJ2-3, with D perhaps matching TRBD2 (5 bases). Germline V gives CDR1 LNHDA, CDR2 SQIVND (reference sequence). The V and J ends lost 5 bases and 2 bases respectively, with 20 bases between them. This CDR3 is built from 17 residues. Written as DNA, the CDR3 is TGTGCCAGTAGTCCCAGCCCCCTCGGGCGGGTCACAGATACGCAGTATTTT. This encodes CASSPSPLGRVTDTQYF.

This clone occurred once. CDR3 sequence reads: CASSLADRANTEAFF. The CDR3 bases are TGTGCCAGCAGTCTTGCGGACAGGGCGAACACTGAAGCTTTCTTT. The chain has TRBV28 and TRBJ1-1, with 8 nucleotides matching TRBD1. The J segment lost 1 base and the V segment lost 5 bases, leaving 6 bases of the junction unmatched. Germline V gene lookup returns CDR1 MDHEN and CDR2 SYDVKM. The CDR3 contains 15 residues.

The chain has TRBV7-8 and TRBJ1-3; 7 bases are shared with TRBD1. Germline V CDR1 and CDR2: SGHVS, FQNEAQ. This CDR3 contains 16 residues. J lost 1 base, V lost 5 bases, and 8 bases had no gene match. The CDR3 DNA reads TGTGCCAGCAGCCAGACAGGGAGTTTTTCTGGAAACACCATATATTTT. Translation gives CASSQTGSFSGNTIYF.